These 23 T cell receptor beta chains were sequenced from one sample in a study of CD8 T cells in ankylosing spondylitis. The study, taken as a whole, reports: A TCR beta motif made of fewer than ten highly homologous variants seemed typical of ankylosing spondylitis blood.

From the 5' RACE reads, TCRdb called clonotypes with MiXCR, one entry per CDR3 protein. The sample includes fewer than 550,000 distinct CDR3 sequences, about 5% seen only once; the top ten take around 3.6%. The antigens for these receptors are not known. The sample consisted of blood, either unsorted or a sorted T cell fraction (not recorded which). The receptor set was obtained from a male donor with ankylosing spondylitis.

This clonotype was observed at least ten times. The genes are TRBV4-2 and TRBJ2-5, with a weak D call TRBD2 (5 bases). The CDR3 spans 14 residues. The germline V gene has CDR1 LGHNA and CDR2 YNFKEQ. V was cut by 1 base and J by 4 bases, with 10 bases left in between. CDR3: CASSQGPAGETQYF. As DNA, the CDR3 is TGTGCCAGCAGCCAAGGACCCGCGGGAGAGACCCAGTACTTC.

In this sample, this clonotype turned up many times. This sequence joins TRBV7-8 and TRBJ2-3; 10 bases are a match to TRBD1. The germline gives CDR1 SGHVS, CDR2 FQNEAQ. CDR3 length equals 15 residues. V dropped 5 bases and J dropped 6; count of bases not matched to a gene: 8. CDR3 protein: CASSTGTGEADTQYF. The CDR3 coding sequence is TGTGCCAGCAGCACAGGGACAGGGGAAGCGGATACGCAGTATTTT.

The table lists this clonotype with many counts. This rearrangement joins TRBV5-6 to TRBJ2-7; D gene unclear. V dropped 4 bases and J dropped 2 bases, with 25 bases sitting between them. The CDR3 is 18 amino acids. Looked up from germline, CDR1 is SGHDT and CDR2 is YYEEEE. CDR3 sequence (DNA): TGTGCCAGCAGCAAGAGCCCGCCGGATTCTTCCTGGCCCTACGAGCAGTACTTC. Translated: CASSKSPPDSSWPYEQYF.

This clonotype was counted ten times or more. The chain joins TRBV20-1 to TRBJ2-3; 8 positions agree with TRBD2. J lost 2 bases, V lost 4 bases, and 8 bases had no gene match. Germline assignment: CDR1 DFQATT and CDR2 SNEGSKA (reference sequence). The CDR3 covers 15 residues. The CDR3 region is CSANVASGPTDTQYF. Here the CDR3 DNA reads TGCAGTGCTAATGTGGCTAGCGGGCCCACAGATACGCAGTATTTT.

This clonotype was seen many times. This rearrangement joins TRBV5-1 to TRBJ1-5, with TRBD1 identical over 8 bases. Germline values: CDR1 SGHRS, CDR2 YFSETQ. J was trimmed by 5 bases and V by 4 bases; bases with no gene match: 8. The CDR3 sequence is 15 residues long. In DNA form, the CDR3 reads TGCGCCAGCAGCCCCGGGACAGGTCCTTATCAGCCCCAGCATTTT. Residues: CASSPGTGPYQPQHF.

This rearrangement joins TRBV5-1 to TRBJ1-2, with D perhaps matching TRBD1 (5 bases). Trimming stripped 2 bases from V and 7 bases from J, with 15 bases between. Germline lookup yields CDR1 SGHRS and CDR2 YFSETQ. The CDR3 totals 14 residues. The CDR3 DNA sequence: TGCGCCAGCAGCTTAGGGGCAGGGAGCAGTGGCTACACCTTC. Its translation is CASSLGAGSSGYTF.

At least ten counts were recorded for this clonotype. This sequence joins TRBV18 and TRBJ1-1; 7 positions match TRBD1. The CDR3 is 15 amino acids. V lost 8 bases to trimming and J lost 6 bases; unmatched junction nucleotides: 15. In germline, CDR1 is KGHSH, CDR2 LQKENI. As DNA, the CDR3 is TGTGCCAGCCGAGTGCTGGGAGGGGGCGAGGCTGAAGCTTTCTTT. It yields the protein CASRVLGGGEAEAFF.

This clonotype was detected many times. The rearrangement links TRBV12-3 or TRBV12-4 to TRBJ2-3, with no clear D. With 4 bases removed from V and 5 bases from J, the gap between germline ends came to 4 bases. The CDR3 has 11 amino acids. The CDR3 loop reads CASSWGDTQYF. DNA for the CDR3: TGTGCCAGCAGTTGGGGAGATACGCAGTATTTT.

Many counts were recorded for this clonotype. The rearrangement uses TRBV4-2 and TRBJ2-2, with D unresolved. Germline V gene lookup returns CDR1 LGHNA and CDR2 YNFKEQ. V lost 3 bases and J 7 bases, leaving 12 bases between the germline ends. The length of the CDR3 is 14 residues. The CDR3 bases are TGTGCCAGCAGCCAGTCCCGACTGGGCGGGGAGCTGTTTTTT. Translation: CASSQSRLGGELFF.

The chain employs TRBV5-5 and TRBJ2-1, with no clear D. Trimming removed 1 base at V and 10 bases at J, with 12 bases between. CDR3 size: 13 residues. Germline lookup yields CDR1 SGHKS and CDR2 YYEKEE (reference sequence). CDR3 loop: CASSLQPSTEQFF. In nucleotides, the CDR3 is TGTGCCAGCAGCTTGCAGCCCTCGACCGAGCAGTTCTTC.

This clonotype was found many times. The J gene is TRBJ2-4, the V gene TRBV7-9; no definite D call. This CDR3 is 16 amino acids long. The V gene lost 2 bases and the J gene lost 6 bases, with 17 bases spanning the gap. Germline V lookup: CDR1 SEHNR, CDR2 FQNEAQ (reference sequence). As DNA, the CDR3 is TGTGCCAGCAGCTTATTTAGAGCCGAGCAAGGAAACATTCAGTACTTC. This codes for CASSLFRAEQGNIQYF.

As regards this clonotype: One end of the junction varies from germline; a read error may be responsible. V and J are TRBV13 and TRBJ2-2; 8 bases agree with TRBD1. The CDR3 has 14 residues. The germline gives CDR1 PRHDT, CDR2 FYEKMQ (reference sequence). CDR3 protein: CAISTRGLCGELFF. The CDR3 DNA reads TGTGCCATCAGCACCAGGGGGCTCTGCGGGGAGCTGTTTTTT.

This clonotype appeared a single time. The gene calls are TRBV7-9 and TRBJ2-5; 12 bases line up with TRBD1. Germline V gene sequence: CDR1 SEHNR, CDR2 FQNEAQ (reference sequence). The CDR3 is 15 residues long. V was pared by 2 bases and J by 10 bases, with 8 bases of the junction left unmatched. CDR3 loop: CASSLRGTGGFGQYF. The CDR3 DNA follows: TGTGCCAGCAGCTTACGGGGGACAGGGGGCTTCGGCCAGTACTTC.

This clonotype was observed at least ten times. Germline is not matched at one junction end, which may reflect a read error. The chain carries TRBV11-2 and TRBJ2-7; D remains unclear. The length of the CDR3 is 12 residues. From germline, CDR1 is SGHAT and CDR2 FQNNGV. CDR3 amino acids: CASSLRPGRIHF. CDR3 nucleotide sequence: TGTGCCAGCAGCTTAAGGCCAGGCAGAATCCACTTC. Full variable domain (outside the CDR3, taken from reference TRBV11-2 and TRBJ2-7): EAGVAQSPRYKIIEKRQSVAFWCNPISGHATLYWYQQILGQGPKLLIQFQNNGVVDDSQLPKDRFSAERLKGVDSTLKIQPAKLEDSAVYLCASSLRPGRIHFGPGTRLTVT.

V usage is TRBV6-5 and J usage is TRBJ1-3, with a possible D match to TRBD1 (6 bases). V lost 2 bases, J lost 0 bases, and 17 bases lay in between. Germline assignment: CDR1 MNHEY and CDR2 SVGAGI. The CDR3 totals 18 residues. CDR3 bases: TGTGCCAGCAGTTACCGCGGGGGGCAGGGAAGCTCTGGAAACACCATATATTTT. Amino acids: CASSYRGGQGSSGNTIYF.

The CDR3 region has the DNA TGTGCCAGCAGCTTTCGGGGGACAGGGAAGGGGAATGAGCAGTTCTTC. Protein sequence: CASSFRGTGKGNEQFF. The chain employs TRBV12-1 and TRBJ2-1; TRBD1 is the table's D call and was not checked against the DNA. TRBV12-1 represents a pseudogene. The CDR3 runs to 16 residues.

This clonotype showed up just a few times. The chain has TRBV12-2 and TRBJ1-2. TRBV12-2 is a pseudogene. This CDR3 has 16 residues. The CDR3 DNA reads TGTGCAAGTCGCTTAGAGTCGAGAGCCATCTGGAATGGCTACACCTTC. Its translation: CASRLESRAIWNGYTF.

At least ten counts were recorded for this clonotype. This sequence joins TRBV7-8 and TRBJ2-5; TRBD2 is a possible D gene (5 bases). From germline, CDR1 is SGHVS and CDR2 FQNEAQ. V was pared by 5 bases and J by 2 bases, with 21 bases between. There are 17 residues in the CDR3. CDR3 DNA: TGTGCCAGCAGCCGGGGAAGGAGCGGCCTCCAACAAGAGACCCAGTACTTC. This translates into CASSRGRSGLQQETQYF. Using reference TRBV7-8 and TRBJ2-5 for the parts outside the CDR3, the full variable domain is GAGVSQSPRYKVAKRGQDVALRCDPISGHVSLFWYQQALGQGPEFLTYFQNEAQLDKSGLPSDRFFAERPEGSVSTLKIQRTQQEDSAVYLCASSRGRSGLQQETQYFGPGTRLLVL.

At least ten counts were recorded for this clonotype. The J gene is TRBJ1-6, the V gene TRBV12-3 or TRBV12-4; D is perhaps TRBD1 (5 bases). The CDR3 has 15 residues. V was pared by 7 bases and J by 9 bases, with 19 bases between. CDR3: CASTTGGSVGSPLHF. In DNA, the CDR3 is TGTGCCAGCACCACCGGGGGATCGGTGGGTTCACCCCTCCACTTT.

This clonotype was counted ten times or more. This chain connects TRBV11-2 to TRBJ1-2, with 7 bases that match TRBD1. The germline V gene has CDR1 SGHAT and CDR2 FQNNGV. The CDR3 is 15 residues long. The J segment lost 6 bases and the V segment lost 5 bases, leaving 12 bases of the junction unmatched. CDR3 nucleotide sequence: TGTGCCAGCAGCCTGACGTCAGGGGGTGGGGATGGCTACACCTTC. It translates to CASSLTSGGGDGYTF.

This clonotype was observed a few times. V is TRBV4-3 and J is TRBJ2-5; no definite D call. Germline assignment: CDR1 LGHNA and CDR2 YSLEER. V was clipped by 2 bases and J by 7 bases, with 17 bases between them. The CDR3 is made up of 15 amino acids. CDR3: CASSQRAGSRGTQYF. As DNA, the CDR3 is TGCGCCAGCAGCCAAAGGGCAGGTTCCCGTGGGACCCAGTACTTC.

This clonotype was detected only a few times. The V call is TRBV3-1, the J call TRBJ2-3, with D maybe TRBD2 (6 bases). CDR3 length: 14 amino acids. The V and J ends lost 4 bases and 5 bases respectively, with 13 bases between them. Germline CDR1 LGHDT, CDR2 YNNKEL (reference sequence). In nucleotides, the CDR3 is TGTGCCAGCAGCCCAGCGGGTGAGGGAGATACGCAGTATTTT. This encodes CASSPAGEGDTQYF.

The table lists this clonotype with many counts. The chain carries TRBV29-1 and TRBJ1-1; 10 bases agree with TRBD1. J lost 6 bases, V lost 5 bases, and 6 bases had no gene match. The germline CDR1 and CDR2 sequences are SQVTM and ANQGSEA. This CDR3 region has 13 residues. The CDR3 DNA is TGCAGCGTTCCGGACAGGGGGAGGTCTGAAGCTTTCTTT. Translation: CSVPDRGRSEAFF.